This TCR beta chain was sequenced in a study of vaccination effects on CD4 cells after COVID-19. About the research overall: Post-vaccine specimens were collected at a median of 72 days following the second dose.

Sequencing used immunoSEQ multiplex PCR; TCRdb keeps in-frame clones, though not all of them. The table shows tens of thousands of clones, with approximately 81% occurring only once. V gave up 1 base and J gave up 4 bases, with 13 bases separating them. The CDR3 is made up of 15 amino acids. Germline V lookup: CDR1 KGHSH, CDR2 LQKENI. Notes on this clone: Its specificity is not known.

Investigators separated out CD4+ T cells once around 11 days of culture had passed. All participants had two doses of either the BNT162b2 or mRNA-1273 vaccine. Neither prior SARS-CoV-2 infection nor positive nucleocapsid antibodies were present in the vaccine recipients. Half-medium replacement with IL-2 medium occurred on days 3 and 7. The sequences come from CD4+ T cells from PBMCs cultured without peptide, collected after COVID-19 vaccination. This clonotype was obtained from a human donor who received a COVID-19 vaccine. The chain has TRBV18 and TRBJ1-2, with D possibly being TRBD1 (5 bases). The CDR3 coding sequence is TGTGCCAGCTCACCACGCAGGGAGGTCTCCTATGGCTACACCTTC. This gives the protein CASSPRREVSYGYTF. Complete variable domain (other parts from reference TRBV18 and TRBJ1-2): NAGVMQNPRHLVRRRGQEARLRCSPMKGHSHVYWYRQLPEEGLKFMVYLQKENIIDESGMPKERFSAEFPKEGPSILRIQQVVRGDSAAYFCASSPRREVSYGYTFGSGTRLTVV.